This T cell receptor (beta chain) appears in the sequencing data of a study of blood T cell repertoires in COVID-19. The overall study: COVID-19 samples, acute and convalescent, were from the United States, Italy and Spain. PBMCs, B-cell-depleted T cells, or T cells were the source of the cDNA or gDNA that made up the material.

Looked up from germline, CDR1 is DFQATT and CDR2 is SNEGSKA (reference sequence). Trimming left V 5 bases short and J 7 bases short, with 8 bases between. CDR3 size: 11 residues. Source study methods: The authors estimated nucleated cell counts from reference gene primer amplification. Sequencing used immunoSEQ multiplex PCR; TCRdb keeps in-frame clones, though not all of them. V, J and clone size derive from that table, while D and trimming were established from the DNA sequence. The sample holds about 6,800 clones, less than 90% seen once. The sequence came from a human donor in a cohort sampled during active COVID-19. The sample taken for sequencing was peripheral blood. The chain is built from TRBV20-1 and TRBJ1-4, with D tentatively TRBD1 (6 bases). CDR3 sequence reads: CSAGDTEKLFF. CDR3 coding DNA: TGCAGTGCTGGGGACACTGAAAAACTGTTTTTT.